This TCR beta chain was sequenced during a study of blood T cell repertoires in COVID-19. The method was immunoSEQ multiplex PCR; TCRdb's version includes in-frame clones alone and lacks a portion of them. The data contain roughly 87,000 clones, under 85% of them singletons. V was trimmed by 4 bases and J by 0 bases, leaving 13 bases between them. There are 16 residues in the CDR3. CDR1 is MNHEY, CDR2 SVGAGI, per germline. The sample taken for sequencing was peripheral blood. This receptor was obtained from a woman between 65 and 79 years old with acute or convalescent COVID-19. The V and J genes are TRBV6-5 and TRBJ2-1, with a tentative D call TRBD1 (6 bases). CDR3 nucleotides: TGTGCCAGCAGTTCGCCGGGACACATCTCCTACAATGAGCAGTTCTTC. Translating it yields CASSSPGHISYNEQFF.